This TCR beta chain is drawn from a study of T cells in Graves' hyperthyroidism and ophthalmopathy. The germline CDR1 and CDR2 sequences are MNHNS and SASEGT. The CDR3 sequence is 16 residues long. Trimming removed 1 base from V and 8 bases from J; junction bases left unmatched: 6. This clonotype was detected many times. Its antigen is unknown. RNA transcripts yielded amplified TCR beta CDR3 regions. The TCR CDR3 first-round RT-PCR relied on the HTBI primer set. TCRdb independently ran MiXCR on the multiplex PCR reads; one entry per CDR3 protein. Among around 440,000 distinct CDR3 sequences listed, around 16% were seen once. When ophthalmopathy did not progress within 18 months, Graves' hyperthyroidism was considered stable. Each patient was aged 18 to 65 and had newly diagnosed hyperthyroidism of under 2 months' duration. Diagnosis rested on symptoms, serum thyroxine and TRAb, thyroid ultrasound, and orbital computed tomography.

Findings of the study overall: Stable hyperthyroidism was told apart from ophthalmopathy by a model built on 13 V-J features.

The chain uses TRBV6-1 and TRBJ1-6; 9 positions agree with TRBD1. The TCR comes from a woman between 18 and 29 years old with Graves' hyperthyroidism. Sequenced: blood. In nucleotides, the CDR3 is TGTGCCAGCAGTGAAGAAGGGGGACAGGGTTATTCACCCCTCCACTTT. This sequence encodes CASSEEGGQGYSPLHF.